The sequence of this TCR beta chain was determined in a study of persistence of HIV-infected CD4 T cells. Overall study context: Donors were ART-treated; their CMV- and Gag-responding CD4+ T cells were isolated. Findings and caveats of the study: Antigen-responding cells were enriched for degenerate expanded CDR3beta sequences.

Deletions cut 0 bases from V and 6 bases from J, with 7 bases between. Germline lookup yields CDR1 SGDLS and CDR2 YYNGEE. The length of the CDR3 is 13 residues. The stimulus was an HIV-1 Gag 15-mer peptide pool, around 1.1 ug/peptide/mL. CD40L-negative CD69-negative CD45RO-high memory CD4+ T cells were sorted as populations depleted of antigen-responding cells. CD4+ T cell counts exceeded 400 cells/uL; CMV serology was positive. For about 17 hours, CD8-depleted PBMCs received anti-CD28/CD49d costimulation, a CD40-blocking antibody and enfuvirtide. As regards this clone: Its antigen is currently unknown.

The libraries were made with immunoSEQ version 4 in survey mode. Measured with immunoSEQ multiplex PCR; TCRdb has only the in-frame clones, and not every one. The sample lists 30,000 to 35,000 clones; 82% were seen once. The TCR sequence derives from an adult woman with HIV who was CMV-seropositive. The chain joins TRBV9 to TRBJ1-5, with no clear D. The sequenced sample was CD4+ T cells sorted from PBMCs after roughly 20-hour stimulation, obtained from a patient who received antiretroviral therapy. CDR3 sequence reads: CASSVESGQPQHF. The CDR3 bases are TGTGCCAGCAGCGTAGAATCCGGTCAGCCCCAGCATTTT.